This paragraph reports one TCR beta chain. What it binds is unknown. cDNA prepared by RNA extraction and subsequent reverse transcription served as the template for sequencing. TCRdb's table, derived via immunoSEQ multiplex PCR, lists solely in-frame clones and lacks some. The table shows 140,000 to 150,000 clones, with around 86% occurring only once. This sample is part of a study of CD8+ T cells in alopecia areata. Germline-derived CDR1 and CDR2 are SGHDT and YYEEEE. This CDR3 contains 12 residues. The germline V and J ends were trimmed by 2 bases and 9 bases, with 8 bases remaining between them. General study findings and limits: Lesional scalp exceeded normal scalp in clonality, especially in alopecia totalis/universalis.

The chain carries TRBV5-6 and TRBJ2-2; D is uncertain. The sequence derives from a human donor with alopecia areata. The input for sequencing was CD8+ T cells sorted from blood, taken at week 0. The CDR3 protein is CASSLAPRELFF. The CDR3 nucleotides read TGTGCCAGCAGCTTAGCCCCCAGGGAGCTGTTTTTT.